What follows are 12 T cell receptor beta chains derived from one specimen sequenced in a study of blood T cell repertoires in COVID-19. Generated by immunoSEQ multiplex PCR, the TCRdb table keeps only in-frame clones and is missing some. The sample holds around 100,000 clones, 80% to 90% seen once. Sample: peripheral blood. These receptors were obtained from a man aged 35-49 years with acute or convalescent COVID-19.

The J gene is TRBJ2-2, the V gene TRBV6-6; D possibly corresponds to TRBD2 (5 bases). Germline V CDR1 and CDR2: MNHNY, SVGAGI (reference sequence). V gave up 2 bases and J gave up 0 bases, with 10 bases separating them. The CDR3 is 16 residues long. The DNA for the CDR3 is TGTGCCAGCAGTTACAGGCCCGGGACGAACACCGGGGAGCTGTTTTTT. The encoded protein is CASSYRPGTNTGELFF.

V is TRBV9 and J is TRBJ1-5, with no clear D. The CDR3 consists of 12 residues. The V end was cut by 3 bases, the J end by 9 bases, with 10 bases between. CDR1 is SGDLS, CDR2 YYNGEE, per germline. CDR3 nucleotides: TGTGCCAGCAGCGCTCTTTCCAGGCCCCAGCATTTT. Translation: CASSALSRPQHF.

The chain employs TRBV9 and TRBJ1-4; D uncertain. V was clipped by 3 bases and J by 7 bases, with 16 bases between them. The CDR3 is made up of 15 amino acids. Germline CDR1 reads SGDLS; CDR2 reads YYNGEE. The CDR3: CASSEAAGGGEKLFF. The DNA of the CDR3 is TGTGCCAGCAGCGAGGCGGCGGGAGGTGGTGAAAAACTGTTTTTT.

This chain connects TRBV6-5 to TRBJ1-2, with D maybe TRBD1 (6 bases). The ends were cut back, 10 bases at V and 4 bases at J, with 19 bases in the middle. The length of the CDR3 is 14 residues. Germline assignment: CDR1 MNHEY and CDR2 SVGAGI. DNA for the CDR3: TGTGCCACCCAGTACAGGGACAAAAGCTATGGCTACACCTTC. Its protein product is CATQYRDKSYGYTF.

The V gene is TRBV6-5, the J gene TRBJ2-7; D remains unclear. The CDR3 has 12 residues. Trimming shortened V by 7 bases and J by 4 bases, and 11 bases separated the two germline ends. Germline-derived CDR1 and CDR2 are MNHEY and SVGAGI. The CDR3 nucleotides read TGTGCCAGCACGTTGAACAGATACGAGCAGTACTTC. It translates to CASTLNRYEQYF.

The chain is built from TRBV4-1 and TRBJ1-6, with D possibly TRBD1 on 6 matching bases. The V end was cut by 7 bases, the J end by 6 bases, with 19 bases between. The CDR3 has 16 amino acids. The germline CDR1 and CDR2 sequences are MGHRA and YSYEKL. This CDR3 reads CASKAGATLGNSPLHF. The CDR3 nucleotides are TGCGCCAGCAAGGCAGGGGCCACCTTAGGTAATTCACCCCTCCACTTT.

The rearrangement joins TRBV7-9 to TRBJ2-1; TRBD1 matches at 8 bases. The CDR3 sequence is 16 residues long. With 5 bases clipped from V and 2 bases from J, the junction kept 8 bases outside the gene matches. CDR1 and CDR2 from the germline V gene are SEHNR and FQNEAQ (reference sequence). The CDR3 region has the DNA TGTGCCAGCAGCGACCCGGACAGGGAAGCCTACAATGAGCAGTTCTTC. Translation: CASSDPDREAYNEQFF.

The gene calls are TRBV23-1 and TRBJ2-6; 7 positions agree with TRBD1. TRBV23-1 is treated as an ORF (open reading frame) with a function not yet certain. The CDR3 spans 17 residues. The V segment lost 3 bases and the J segment 1 base; nucleotides outside the gene matches: 6. This chain's CDR3 is CASSHRQGVSGANVLTF. The CDR3 nucleotides read TGCGCCAGCAGTCACCGCCAGGGGGTATCTGGGGCCAACGTCCTGACTTTC.

CDR3: CASSQGDTQYF. In DNA, the CDR3 is TGTGCCAGCAGTCAGGGAGATACGCAGTATTTT. The J gene is TRBJ2-3, the V gene TRBV6-4, with D perhaps matching TRBD1 (5 bases). Germline lookup yields CDR1 MRHNA and CDR2 SNTAGT. This CDR3 is built from 11 residues. The germline V and J ends were trimmed by 5 bases and 5 bases, with 5 bases remaining between them.

The chain is built from TRBV21-1 and TRBJ1-1. TRBV21-1 constitutes a pseudogene. The length of the CDR3 is 20 residues. CDR3 region: CASSKGGGQGSWPLGTEAFF. As DNA, the CDR3 is TGTGCCAGCAGCAAAGGAGGAGGGCAGGGAAGCTGGCCTTTGGGCACTGAAGCTTTCTTT.

This clone occurred a few times. The limits of the CDR3 on the DNA are not certain, so only TCRdb's listed CDR3 is given. The V and J genes are TRBV4-1 and TRBJ2-2; the D call TRBD2 from the table was never checked on the DNA. The CDR3 numbers 18 amino acids, ends counted. The V gene's germline CDR1 is MGHRA and CDR2 YSYEKL. The CDR3 protein is CASSQASVAIGTSVVLFF.

The gene calls are TRBV5-1 and TRBJ2-5; D not certain. The CDR3 consists of 13 residues. V lost 4 bases and J lost 5, with 12 bases in between. CDR1 is SGHRS, CDR2 YFSETQ, per germline. CDR3 sequence: CASSPNIGETQYF. The CDR3 coding sequence is TGCGCCAGCAGCCCGAATATCGGGGAGACCCAGTACTTC.